The 27 T cell receptor beta chains below all came from one sample that was sequenced in a study of T cells after yellow fever vaccination. In TCRdb, the 5' RACE reads were re-called with MiXCR into one record per CDR3 protein. Of about 550,000 distinct CDR3 sequences listed, 15% to 20% are singletons. This specimen consisted of PBMCs, obtained 15 days after the yellow fever booster vaccination. The receptors originated from a young man who received the YFV17D yellow fever vaccine.

This clonotype was seen a few times. One end of the junction fails to match germline, which may point to a read error. V gene TRBV7-2 combines with J gene TRBJ2-1, with TRBD1 matching over 7 bases. This CDR3 is built from 11 residues. Germline V gives CDR1 SGHTA, CDR2 FQGNSA. The CDR3 sequence: CASSLRDSSIF. For the CDR3, the DNA is TGTGCCAGCAGCCTACGGGACAGCTCCATCTTC. The whole variable domain, filled in from reference TRBV7-2 and TRBJ2-1, reads GAGVSQSPSNKVTEKGKDVELRCDPISGHTALYWYRQSLGQGLEFLIYFQGNSAPDKSGLPSDRFSAERTGGSVSTLTIQRTQQEDSAVYLCASSLRDSSIFGPGTRLTVL.

This clonotype occurred a few times. CDR3 sequence: CASRGFERARRADTQYF. CDR3 coding DNA: TGTGCCAGCAGGGGCTTTGAGAGGGCGCGCCGCGCAGATACGCAGTATTTT. J is TRBJ2-3 and V is TRBV27; D may be TRBD2 (5 bases). This CDR3 region has 17 residues. The germline V gene has CDR1 MNHEY and CDR2 SMNVEV (reference sequence). V dropped 6 bases and J dropped 4 bases, with 23 bases sitting between them.

This clonotype showed up just a few times. This chain connects TRBV29-1 to TRBJ2-2; 8 bases match TRBD1. V lost 7 bases, J lost 3 bases, and 4 bases stayed unmatched. CDR3 length: 13 residues. CDR1 SQVTM and CDR2 ANQGSEA come from the germline V gene. CDR3 DNA: TGCAGCGGAGGACAGGGAGACACCGGGGAGCTGTTTTTT. Translated, it gives CSGGQGDTGELFF.

This clonotype has just a few counts. The rearrangement links TRBV28 to TRBJ2-1, with 14 positions matching TRBD2. This CDR3 is 14 amino acids long. Germline V lookup: CDR1 MDHEN, CDR2 SYDVKM. Trimming at V came to 6 bases and at J to 7 bases, leaving 2 bases not matched to a gene. The CDR3 nucleotides are TGTGCCAGCAGGACTAGCGGGAGGGTTAATGAGCAGTTCTTC. Its translation is CASRTSGRVNEQFF.

This clonotype was seen ten or more times. CDR3 sequence: CASSEPSLAFTYEQYF. The DNA of the CDR3 is TGTGCCAGCAGTGAACCGAGTCTGGCGTTTACCTACGAGCAGTACTTC. The chain uses TRBV2 and TRBJ2-7; D remains unclear. V lost 2 bases and J lost 2, with 16 bases in between. The CDR3 runs 16 residues. Germline V gene data show CDR1 as SNHLY and CDR2 as FYNNEI.

This clonotype turned up a few times. CDR3: CASSPPGQYVQYF. The CDR3, as DNA: TGTGCCAGCTCACCTCCGGGACAGTATGTTCAGTACTTC. This chain joins TRBV18 and TRBJ2-4; 7 bases line up with TRBD1. CDR1 is KGHSH, CDR2 LQKENI, per germline. V shed 3 bases and J 11 bases; nucleotides not matched to a gene: 7. This CDR3 has 13 residues.

The chain has TRBV3-1 and TRBJ2-7; 7 positions match TRBD2. This CDR3 has 18 amino acids. After removal of 4 bases from V and 5 bases from J, the junction contained 20 bases not matched to a gene. Germline CDR1 and CDR2: LGHDT and YNNKEL (reference sequence). The CDR3 DNA sequence: TGTGCCAGCAGCCTTTCGTTTTCTAGCGGATTGCTCCCCGACGAGCAGTACTTC. This codes for CASSLSFSSGLLPDEQYF.

The chain employs TRBV29-1 and TRBJ2-6; D is perhaps TRBD1 or TRBD2 (5 bases each). CDR3 length equals 13 residues. V lost 4 bases, J lost 4 bases, and 8 bases lay in between. Germline loops: CDR1 SQVTM, CDR2 ANQGSEA. The DNA of the CDR3 is TGCAGCGTTGTCGGGACGGGGGCCAACGTCCTGACTTTC. It specifies CSVVGTGANVLTF. Looking up the rest from reference TRBV29-1 and TRBJ2-6 gives the full variable domain: SAVISQKPSRDICQRGTSLTIQCQVDSQVTMMFWYRQQPGQSLTLIATANQGSEATYESGFVIDKFPISRPNLTFSTLTVSNMSPEDSSIYLCSVVGTGANVLTFGAGSRLTVL.

The gene calls are TRBV5-4 and TRBJ2-3; D gene ambiguous. V shed 2 bases and J shed 2 bases, with 12 bases lying between them. In germline, CDR1 is SGHNT, CDR2 YYREEE (reference sequence). This CDR3 comprises 15 residues. As DNA, the CDR3 is TGTGCCAGCAGCTTCCAGAATGACGCCACAGATACGCAGTATTTT. Amino acid sequence: CASSFQNDATDTQYF.

This clonotype was seen a few times. The DNA for the CDR3 is TGCAGTGCTAGAGCGCTCCCGGGCTACACCTTC. It encodes CSARALPGYTF. This chain uses TRBV20-1 with TRBJ1-2, with no clear D. The CDR3 runs 11 residues. Germline lookup yields CDR1 DFQATT and CDR2 SNEGSKA (reference sequence). Trimming removed 1 base from V and 8 bases from J, with 8 bases in between.

This clonotype was detected only a few times. The chain recombines TRBV12-3 or TRBV12-4 with TRBJ2-1; perhaps TRBD2 as D (6 bases). Between the trimmed V and J ends, which lost 2 bases and 13 bases, there was a span of 24 bases. The length of the CDR3 is 16 residues. The CDR3 protein is CASSLNGEAQSAQQFF. DNA for the CDR3: TGTGCCAGCAGTTTAAATGGGGAGGCCCAATCCGCGCAACAGTTCTTC.

This chain connects TRBV27 to TRBJ2-7, with 7 bases fitting TRBD1. Per germline, CDR1 MNHEY and CDR2 SMNVEV (reference sequence). V trimming: 2 bases; J trimming: 9 bases; junction bases outside the gene matches: 10. The CDR3 runs 14 residues. The CDR3 region has the DNA TGTGCCAGCAGTTTAGTGTCAGGGACAGATCGGCAGTACTTC. Residues: CASSLVSGTDRQYF.

The chain couples TRBV6-1 to TRBJ2-2, with 7 bases aligning to TRBD1. Per germline, CDR1 MNHNS and CDR2 SASEGT. The V and J ends lost 5 bases and 7 bases, in that order; junction bases with no gene match: 7. The CDR3 extends over 14 amino acids. The CDR3 here is CASSTGVEGGELFF. The CDR3 DNA reads TGTGCCAGCAGTACAGGGGTTGAAGGCGGGGAGCTGTTTTTT.

This chain uses TRBV6-1 with TRBJ1-2; D is uncertain. The germline CDR1 and CDR2 sequences are MNHNS and SASEGT. V was clipped by 6 bases and J by 3 bases, with 17 bases between them. The CDR3 has 15 residues. The CDR3 DNA is TGTGCCAGCAGCACAACTCCCGGAGGTGACTATGGCTACACCTTC. Translation gives CASSTTPGGDYGYTF.

In its sample, this clonotype was seen a few times. The chain links TRBV4-2 to TRBJ1-5; unclear D gene. Trimming pared 0 bases from V and 7 bases from J, leaving 10 bases between. The V gene's germline CDR1 is LGHNA and CDR2 YNFKEQ. The CDR3 consists of 14 residues. This chain's CDR3 is CASSQDGEVQPQHF. CDR3 in DNA: TGTGCCAGCAGCCAAGATGGGGAAGTACAGCCCCAGCATTTT.

This clonotype was recorded a few times. The gene calls are TRBV7-2 and TRBJ2-7; 10 nucleotides agree with TRBD2. The CDR3 has 13 amino acids. Germline trimming cut 6 bases from V and 6 bases from J; bases unmatched to any gene: 5. Germline CDR1 and CDR2: SGHTA and FQGNSA. CDR3 protein: CASRGAGGGEQYF. As DNA, the CDR3 is TGTGCCAGCAGAGGAGCGGGAGGGGGCGAGCAGTACTTC.

This clonotype was detected a few times. This rearrangement joins TRBV5-1 to TRBJ2-6; perhaps TRBD2 as D (5 bases). The V gene's germline CDR1 is SGHRS and CDR2 YFSETQ. V was cut by 0 bases and J by 4 bases, with 29 bases left in between. The CDR3 consists of 22 residues. The CDR3 sequence: CASSLVVVGGVGVKPGANVLTF. CDR3 bases: TGCGCCAGCAGCTTGGTGGTGGTGGGCGGCGTCGGGGTCAAGCCCGGGGCCAACGTCCTGACTTTC.

The sample holds a few counts of this clonotype. The chain links TRBV5-1 to TRBJ1-4, with a weak D call TRBD1 (6 bases). V was cut by 4 bases and J by 5 bases, with 12 bases left in between. CDR1 and CDR2 from the germline V gene are SGHRS and YFSETQ. CDR3 length equals 14 residues. CDR3 in DNA: TGCGCCAGCAGCGTTGGACAGCAGAATGAAAAACTGTTTTTT. Translated, it gives CASSVGQQNEKLFF.

This clonotype was picked up many times. The chain recombines TRBV20-1 with TRBJ2-3; no clear D gene. The CDR3 loop spans 10 amino acids. CDR1 and CDR2 from the germline V gene are DFQATT and SNEGSKA (reference sequence). The V and J ends lost 5 bases and 5 bases respectively, with 5 bases between them. The CDR3 DNA is TGCAGTGCTGGGCAAGATACGCAGTATTTT. It yields the protein CSAGQDTQYF.

In its sample, this clonotype was seen a few times. The gene calls are TRBV5-1 and TRBJ2-5; 9 bases fit TRBD2. V shed 7 bases and J 4 bases; nucleotides not matched to a gene: 14. The germline gives CDR1 SGHRS, CDR2 YFSETQ. This CDR3 comprises 16 residues. CDR3 sequence: CASRSGTSTWGETQYF. The DNA of the CDR3 is TGCGCCAGCCGGAGCGGGACTAGCACGTGGGGAGAGACCCAGTACTTC.

This CDR3 is CATGPNSYYEQYF. DNA for the CDR3: TGTGCCACCGGACCGAATTCTTACTACGAGCAGTACTTC. The rearrangement links TRBV15 to TRBJ2-7; D is unclear. The germline gives CDR1 LNHNV, CDR2 YYDKDF (reference sequence). The CDR3 is made up of 13 amino acids. Trimming removed 8 bases from V and 3 bases from J, with 14 bases in between.

This clonotype was counted a few times. This chain links TRBV29-1 with TRBJ2-7; weak D call: TRBD2 (6 bases). The CDR3 runs 13 residues. The germline gives CDR1 SQVTM, CDR2 ANQGSEA. V lost 5 bases to trimming and J lost 3 bases, with 14 bases between them. The CDR3 coding sequence is TGCAGCGTTAAAGCGGGTCCAAGCTACGAGCAGTACTTC. Translation gives CSVKAGPSYEQYF.

There are a few counts of this clonotype. The chain employs TRBV7-2 and TRBJ2-5; either TRBD1 or TRBD2 may fit D (5 bases each). Germline assignment: CDR1 SGHTA and CDR2 FQGNSA. The CDR3 runs 13 residues. The germline V and J ends were trimmed by 4 bases and 3 bases, with 9 bases remaining between them. CDR3 sequence (DNA): TGTGCCAGCAGCTACGGGGCTAAAGAGACCCAGTACTTC. It encodes CASSYGAKETQYF.

This clonotype was seen a handful of times. The chain links TRBV5-1 to TRBJ2-6, with unresolved D. V was cut by 6 bases and J by 4 bases, with 8 bases left in between. CDR1 and CDR2 from the germline V gene are SGHRS and YFSETQ. CDR3 length equals 13 residues. The chain's CDR3 is CASNGVGANVLTF. The CDR3 region has the DNA TGCGCCAGCAATGGGGTCGGGGCCAACGTCCTGACTTTC.

The chain combines TRBV11-3 with TRBJ1-1; D remains unclear. Trimming stripped 4 bases from V and 5 bases from J, with 8 bases between. CDR3 length equals 12 residues. The germline gives CDR1 SGHNT, CDR2 YENEEA. This CDR3 reads CASSSTETEAFF. The CDR3 bases are TGTGCCAGCAGCTCAACAGAGACTGAAGCTTTCTTT.

The chain has TRBV6-2 or TRBV6-3 and TRBJ1-6; D is unclear. In germline, CDR1 is MNHEY, CDR2 SVGEGT. This CDR3 has 14 residues. The V and J ends lost 8 bases and 3 bases respectively, with 11 bases between them. The chain's CDR3 is CASATPDYNSPLHF. CDR3 bases: TGTGCCAGCGCAACACCGGACTATAATTCACCCCTCCACTTT.

This clonotype was recorded many times. V and J are TRBV6-6 and TRBJ2-1; D is unclear. Germline assignment: CDR1 MNHNY and CDR2 SVGAGI (reference sequence). V was cut by 7 bases and J by 0 bases, with 7 bases left in between. The length of the CDR3 is 13 residues. The CDR3 loop is CASNRDSYNEQFF. The CDR3 bases are TGTGCCAGCAACCGAGACTCCTACAATGAGCAGTTCTTC.